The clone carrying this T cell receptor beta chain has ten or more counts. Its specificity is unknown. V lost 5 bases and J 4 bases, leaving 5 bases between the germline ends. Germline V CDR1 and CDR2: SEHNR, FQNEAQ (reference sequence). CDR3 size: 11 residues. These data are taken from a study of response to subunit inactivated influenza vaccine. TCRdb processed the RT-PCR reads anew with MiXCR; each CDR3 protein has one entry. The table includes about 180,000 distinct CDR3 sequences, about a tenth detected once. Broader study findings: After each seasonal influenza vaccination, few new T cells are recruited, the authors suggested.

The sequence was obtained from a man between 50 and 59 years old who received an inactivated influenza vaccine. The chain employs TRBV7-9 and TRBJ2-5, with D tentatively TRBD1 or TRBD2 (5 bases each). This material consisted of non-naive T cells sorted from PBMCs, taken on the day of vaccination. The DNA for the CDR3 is TGTGCCAGCAGCGGGGGAGAGACCCAGTACTTC. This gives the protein CASSGGETQYF. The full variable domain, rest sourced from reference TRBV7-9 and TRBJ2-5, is DTGVSQNPRHKITKRGQNVTFRCDPISEHNRLYWYRQTLGQGPEFLTYFQNEAQLEKSRLLSDRFSAERPKGSFSTLEIQRTEQGDSAMYLCASSGGETQYFGPGTRLLVL.